The sequence of this TCR beta chain was determined in a study of blood T cells in healthy people across ages. General study points: Observed TCR beta diversity per million T cells went down as age went up. This fall followed a roughly linear course with age.

Through a sample-barcoded 5' primer and a J-beta primer mix, a second PCR was run for about 6 to 11 cycles. Each cDNA molecule carried a tag from a template-switch adaptor that contained 12 random nucleotides. TCRdb reprocessed the 5' RACE reads with MiXCR, giving one entry per CDR3 protein. Among about 1.5 million distinct CDR3 sequences, around 40% were seen once, and the ten largest hold about 4%. To note about this clonotype: Its antigen is not known.

Isolating PBMCs gave at least 7 million of these cells per sample. Germline V CDR1 and CDR2: MNHEY, SVGAGI. V shed 6 bases and J shed 4 bases, with 12 bases lying between them. This CDR3 spans 13 amino acids. Sequencing was performed on blood. The V gene is TRBV6-5, the J gene TRBJ1-2; D uncertain. The receptor's source is a woman aged 18-29 years in good health. CDR3 coding DNA: TGTGCCAGCAGACCTTTTATCGGCTATGGCTACACCTTC. It is translated as CASRPFIGYGYTF.